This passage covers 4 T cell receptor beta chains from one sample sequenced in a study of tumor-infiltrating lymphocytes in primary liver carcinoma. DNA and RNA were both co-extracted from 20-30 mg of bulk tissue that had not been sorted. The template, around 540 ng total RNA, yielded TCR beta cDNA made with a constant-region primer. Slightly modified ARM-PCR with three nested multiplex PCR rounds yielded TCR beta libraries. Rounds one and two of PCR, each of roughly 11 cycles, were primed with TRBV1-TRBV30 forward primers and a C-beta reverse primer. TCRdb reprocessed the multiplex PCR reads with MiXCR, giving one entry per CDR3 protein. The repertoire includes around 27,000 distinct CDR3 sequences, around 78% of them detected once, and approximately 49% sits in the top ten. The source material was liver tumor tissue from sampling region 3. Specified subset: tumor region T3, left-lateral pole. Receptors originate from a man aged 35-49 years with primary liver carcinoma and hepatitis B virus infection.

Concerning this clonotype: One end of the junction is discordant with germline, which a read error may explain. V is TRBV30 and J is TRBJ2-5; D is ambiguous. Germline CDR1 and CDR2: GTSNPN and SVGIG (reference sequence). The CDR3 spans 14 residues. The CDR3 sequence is CACLGRDSQETQYF. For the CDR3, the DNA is TGCGCCTGCTTAGGGCGCGATTCTCAAGAGACCCAGTACTTC.

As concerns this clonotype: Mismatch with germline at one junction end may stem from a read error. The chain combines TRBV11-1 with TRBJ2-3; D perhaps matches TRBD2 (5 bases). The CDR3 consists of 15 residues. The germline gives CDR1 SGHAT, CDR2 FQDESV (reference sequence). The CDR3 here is CASSLIVGASDRQYF. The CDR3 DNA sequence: TGTGCCAGCAGCTTAATAGTGGGAGCTTCAGATAGGCAGTATTTT.

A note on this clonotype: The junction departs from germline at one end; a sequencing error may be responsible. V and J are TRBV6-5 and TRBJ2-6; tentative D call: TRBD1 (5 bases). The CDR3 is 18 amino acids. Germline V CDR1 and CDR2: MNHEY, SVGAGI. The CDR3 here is CASSLWKGVKAGANVLTF. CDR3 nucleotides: TGTGCCAGCAGTCTTTGGAAAGGGGTGAAAGCTGGGGCCAACGTCCTGACCTTC.

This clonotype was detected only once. The CDR3 nucleotides are TGTGCCAGCGGCTGGACAGATGCCTACGAGCAGTACTTC. Amino acid sequence: CASGWTDAYEQYF. The chain links TRBV6-5 to TRBJ2-7; tentatively, D is TRBD1 (6 bases). The CDR3 runs to 13 residues. The ends were cut back, 8 bases at V and 2 bases at J, with 13 bases in the middle. Germline V gene data show CDR1 as MNHEY and CDR2 as SVGAGI.